Shown below are 28 T cell receptor beta chains from a single sample sequenced in a study of human T cells and chemical hapten exposure. TCRdb called the RACE reads again in MiXCR, with one record for every CDR3 protein. The data hold 74,000 or so distinct CDR3 sequences, with about a tenth observed a single time. Time point given: patch test 1, 2 weeks after DPC sensitization. Treatment here: therapeutic diphenylcyclopropenone sensitization with weekly scalp DPC. Sequenced here: whole blood, sampled in connection with sensitization to the hapten diphenylcyclopropenone (DPC). The source of these receptors is a woman aged 50 to 65 with alopecia areata. Some clones in this sample may be carry-over from other donors' samples.

Many counts were recorded for this clonotype. One end of the junction does not line up with germline, which may come from a read error. The rearrangement joins TRBV7-7 to TRBJ2-1; 10 bases line up with TRBD2. The CDR3 totals 14 residues. Germline V gene lookup returns CDR1 SSHAT and CDR2 FNYEAQ (reference sequence). This CDR3 reads CASSPSGRGNEQFF. The CDR3 region has the DNA TGTGCTAGCAGCCCAAGCGGGAGGGGGAATGAGCAGTTCTTC.

The gene calls are TRBV20-1 and TRBJ1-1, with 11 bases aligning to TRBD1. This CDR3 region has 13 residues. The germline gives CDR1 DFQATT, CDR2 SNEGSKA (reference sequence). Losses at the gene ends were 6 bases for V and 4 bases for J; bases not matched to a gene: 4. The CDR3 loop reads CSAKDRGPTEAFF. In DNA, the CDR3 is TGCAGTGCCAAGGACAGGGGGCCCACTGAAGCTTTCTTT.

This clonotype was detected a few times. V usage is TRBV29-1 and J usage is TRBJ2-5; TRBD1 matches 8 bases. CDR3 size: 13 residues. Losses at the gene ends were 4 bases for V and 5 bases for J; bases not matched to a gene: 6. Germline CDR1 reads SQVTM; CDR2 reads ANQGSEA. The DNA of the CDR3 is TGCAGCGTTGGCGGGACAGGTGGGGAGACCCAGTACTTC. Protein: CSVGGTGGETQYF.

The V and J genes are TRBV28 and TRBJ2-6, with TRBD1 matching over 7 bases. V shed 4 bases, J shed 0 bases, and the junction held 6 bases outside the gene matches. CDR3 length: 17 residues. The V gene's germline CDR1 is MDHEN and CDR2 SYDVKM. The CDR3: CASSSPGQPSGANVLTF. The CDR3 region has the DNA TGTGCCAGCAGTTCGCCGGGACAGCCCTCTGGGGCCAACGTCCTGACTTTC.

The CDR3 sequence: CASSQGQNNSPLHF. In nucleotides, the CDR3 is TGTGCCAGCAGCCAAGGACAGAATAATTCACCCCTCCACTTT. The chain employs TRBV9 and TRBJ1-6; a possible D gene is TRBD1 (6 bases). V shed 4 bases and J shed 5 bases, with 10 bases lying between them. The CDR3 length is 14 residues. Germline CDR1 and CDR2: SGDLS and YYNGEE.

This clonotype has a handful of counts. J is TRBJ1-2 and V is TRBV2; D is uncertain. CDR1 and CDR2 from the germline V gene are SNHLY and FYNNEI. The length of the CDR3 is 15 residues. The V end lost 1 base, the J end lost 4 bases, and 13 bases lay between the germline ends. For the CDR3, the DNA is TGTGCCAGCAGTGAAGTCTCGACAAGAGCCTATGGCTACACCTTC. Residues: CASSEVSTRAYGYTF.

This clonotype came up a few times. The rearrangement links TRBV18 to TRBJ1-1; possibly TRBD1 for D (6 bases). In germline, CDR1 is KGHSH, CDR2 LQKENI. The CDR3 covers 13 residues. With 5 bases removed from V and 5 bases from J, the gap between germline ends came to 12 bases. The DNA for the CDR3 is TGTGCCAGCTCAGCTAACAGGGATACTGAAGCTTTCTTT. Its protein is CASSANRDTEAFF.

In this sample, this clonotype turned up a few times. V and J are TRBV10-3 and TRBJ2-5; TRBD2 might be the D (6 bases). The germline V gene encodes CDR1 ENHRY and CDR2 SYGVKD. V gave up 6 bases and J gave up 2 bases, with 10 bases separating them. The CDR3 length is 13 residues. For the CDR3, the DNA is TGTGCCATCAGGGGGGGAGTACAAGAGACCCAGTACTTC. This translates into CAIRGGVQETQYF.

A few counts support this clonotype. This chain uses TRBV11-2 with TRBJ2-3, with TRBD1 identical over 7 bases. In germline, CDR1 is SGHAT, CDR2 FQNNGV. The CDR3 is made up of 11 amino acids. V lost 6 bases, J lost 8 bases, and 2 bases stayed unmatched. In DNA form, the CDR3 reads TGTGCCAGCAGGCAGGGGGTTACGCAGTATTTT. Translated, it gives CASRQGVTQYF.

This clonotype was found a few times. The V call is TRBV18, the J call TRBJ1-4; TRBD1 might be the D (6 bases). Trimming removed 4 bases from V and 8 bases from J, with 11 bases in between. CDR1 and CDR2 (germline): KGHSH, LQKENI. CDR3 length: 13 residues. CDR3 bases: TGTGCCAGCTCACGGAACAGGGAAGAAAAACTGTTTTTT. Translation gives CASSRNREEKLFF. Full variable domain (outside the CDR3, taken from reference TRBV18 and TRBJ1-4): NAGVMQNPRHLVRRRGQEARLRCSPMKGHSHVYWYRQLPEEGLKFMVYLQKENIIDESGMPKERFSAEFPKEGPSILRIQQVVRGDSAAYFCASSRNREEKLFFGSGTQLSVL.

This clonotype turned up a few times. The chain carries TRBV27 and TRBJ2-7, with 9 bases matching TRBD2. This CDR3 region has 14 residues. CDR1 is MNHEY and CDR2 is SMNVEV in the germline V gene (reference sequence). The J segment lost 3 bases and the V segment lost 3 bases, leaving 3 bases of the junction unmatched. The CDR3 loop is CASSFGGRGYEQYF. Here the CDR3 DNA reads TGTGCCAGCAGTTTTGGCGGGAGGGGCTACGAGCAGTACTTC.

This clonotype was counted only a few times. The V gene is TRBV28, the J gene TRBJ1-4, with 7 bases fitting TRBD1. CDR1 and CDR2 (germline): MDHEN, SYDVKM. V lost 5 bases and J lost 3; bases outside the gene matches: 3. This CDR3 is built from 14 residues. The CDR3 loop is CASSHGTANEKLFF. In DNA form, the CDR3 reads TGTGCCAGCAGTCACGGGACAGCTAATGAAAAACTGTTTTTT.

Here the CDR3 DNA reads TGCGCCAGCAGCGGGGACTGGAACTATGGCTACACCTTC. Its translation is CASSGDWNYGYTF. The chain recombines TRBV5-1 with TRBJ1-2; tentatively, D is TRBD1 (5 bases). Germline CDR1 is SGHRS and CDR2 is YFSETQ. The CDR3 runs to 13 residues. V was cut by 4 bases and J by 2 bases, with 9 bases left in between.

This clonotype was detected many times. This chain links TRBV5-1 with TRBJ2-5; a weak D match, TRBD1 (5 bases). CDR3 length: 16 residues. Trimming left V 0 bases short and J 4 bases short, with 16 bases between. The V gene's germline CDR1 is SGHRS and CDR2 YFSETQ. CDR3 bases: TGCGCCAGCAGCTTGGTGCCGCAGGGCACGGGAGAGACCCAGTACTTC. Protein sequence: CASSLVPQGTGETQYF.

This clonotype appeared many times. The chain has TRBV7-3 and TRBJ1-1; possible D gene TRBD1, 5 bases. This CDR3 has 14 residues. Trimming stripped 6 bases from V and 3 bases from J, with 14 bases between. Germline CDR1 is SGHTA and CDR2 is FQGTGA. For the CDR3, the DNA is TGTGCCAGCAGTAGAGGGGCTCGGGACACTGAAGCTTTCTTT. It translates to CASSRGARDTEAFF.

The chain employs TRBV6-2 or TRBV6-3 and TRBJ2-5; D ambiguous. The V gene lost 1 base and the J gene lost 3 bases, with 9 bases spanning the gap. CDR1 MNHEY and CDR2 SVGEGT come from the germline V gene. The CDR3 length is 14 residues. This chain's CDR3 is CASSYFGGKETQYF. The CDR3, as DNA: TGTGCCAGCAGTTACTTCGGCGGTAAAGAGACCCAGTACTTC.

The CDR3 DNA is TGTGCCAGCAGTTTCCTCACAGGGGGCTCATACGAGCAGTACTTC. This codes for CASSFLTGGSYEQYF. The rearrangement links TRBV12-3 or TRBV12-4 to TRBJ2-7, with TRBD1 identical over 9 bases. CDR3 length: 15 residues. V lost 3 bases and J lost 4; bases outside the gene matches: 7.

This clonotype was detected only a few times. The chain joins TRBV19 to TRBJ2-7; D may match TRBD1 or TRBD2 (5 bases each). This CDR3 is 17 amino acids long. Between the trimmed V and J ends, which lost 4 bases and 0 bases, there was a span of 19 bases. Germline values: CDR1 LNHDA, CDR2 SQIVND (reference sequence). The CDR3 sequence is CASSTTSGTRPSYEQYF. In nucleotides, the CDR3 is TGTGCCAGTAGTACAACATCCGGGACCCGTCCCTCCTACGAGCAGTACTTC. The full variable domain, with the rest looked up from reference TRBV19 and TRBJ2-7, is DGGITQSPKYLFRKEGQNVTLSCEQNLNHDAMYWYRQDPGQGLRLIYYSQIVNDFQKGDIAEGYSVSREKKESFPLTVTSAQKNPTAFYLCASSTTSGTRPSYEQYFGPGTRLTVT.

This clonotype has more than one count but fewer than ten. One junction end disagrees with the germline gene, perhaps due to a read error. The chain is built from TRBV7-2 and TRBJ1-4; 7 nucleotides line up with TRBD1. This CDR3 has 16 residues. Germline loops: CDR1 SGHTA, CDR2 FQGNSA. As DNA, the CDR3 is TGTGCCAGCAGCCCTTATCCCGGGACAGCTAATGAAGAACTGTTTTTT. Translated, it gives CASSPYPGTANEELFF.

A few counts support this clonotype. The V gene is TRBV6-5, the J gene TRBJ2-7; the D is unclear. There are 14 residues in the CDR3. Germline values: CDR1 MNHEY, CDR2 SVGAGI. Between the trimmed V and J ends, which lost 2 bases and 0 bases, there was a span of 8 bases. DNA of the CDR3: TGTGCCAGCAGTTACAGGCCATTCTCCTACGAGCAGTACTTC. Translating it yields CASSYRPFSYEQYF.

This clonotype was seen repeatedly, ten times or more. The chain employs TRBV3-1 and TRBJ1-4; TRBD1 matches 8 bases. The CDR3 contains 16 residues. CDR1 and CDR2 (germline): LGHDT, YNNKEL (reference sequence). Unmatched junction bases numbered 8, after V lost 4 bases and J lost 4 bases. The CDR3 coding sequence is TGTGCCAGCAGCCGATCATCAGGGGGCTTTAATGAAAAACTGTTTTTT. Its translation is CASSRSSGGFNEKLFF.

This clonotype came up a few times. This chain links TRBV24-1 with TRBJ2-3, with 7 nucleotides matching TRBD2. Germline trimming cut 5 bases from V and 6 bases from J; bases unmatched to any gene: 7. This CDR3 comprises 14 residues. Germline V lookup: CDR1 KGHDR, CDR2 SFDVKD. This CDR3 reads CATSGTRESDTQYF. CDR3 in DNA: TGTGCCACCAGTGGAACGCGGGAGTCCGATACGCAGTATTTT.

This clonotype has more than one count but fewer than ten. The CDR3 nucleotides read TGCAGTGCGGAGGGGAGAGTCAATGAGCAGTTCTTC. Residues: CSAEGRVNEQFF. This sequence joins TRBV20-1 and TRBJ2-1, with D possibly being TRBD2 (6 bases). In germline, CDR1 is DFQATT, CDR2 SNEGSKA (reference sequence). Trimming left V 6 bases short and J 6 bases short, with 12 bases between. The CDR3 is 12 amino acids.

The sample holds many counts of this clonotype. The chain joins TRBV7-9 to TRBJ1-1; no reliable D call. The CDR3 totals 10 residues. Germline CDR1 is SEHNR and CDR2 is FQNEAQ (reference sequence). V lost 6 bases, J lost 4 bases, and 3 bases lay in between. DNA of the CDR3: TGTGCCAGCAGGGGCACTGAAGCTTTCTTT. Residues: CASRGTEAFF.

This clonotype was found a few times. The chain is built from TRBV19 and TRBJ1-5, with a weak D call TRBD1 (5 bases). V was clipped by 6 bases and J by 3 bases, with 15 bases between them. The CDR3 has 15 residues. CDR1 and CDR2 (germline): LNHDA, SQIVND (reference sequence). The CDR3 sequence is CASRPRQSSNQPQHF. The CDR3 DNA is TGTGCCAGTAGACCCCGACAGTCGTCCAATCAGCCCCAGCATTTT.

The chain combines TRBV9 with TRBJ2-1; 10 bases agree with TRBD2. The CDR3 is 15 residues long. Trimming removed 0 bases from V and 6 bases from J; junction bases left unmatched: 3. Per the germline V gene, CDR1 is SGDLS and CDR2 is YYNGEE. DNA for the CDR3: TGTGCCAGCAGCGTAGGTTCTAGCGGGGGCAATGAGCAGTTCTTC. Protein sequence: CASSVGSSGGNEQFF.

This clonotype was observed a handful of times. This rearrangement joins TRBV5-1 to TRBJ2-3; no clear D. The ends were cut back, 0 bases at V and 6 bases at J, with 11 bases in the middle. The CDR3 extends over 14 amino acids. From germline, CDR1 is SGHRS and CDR2 YFSETQ. Here the CDR3 reads CASSLVPVVDTQYF. Written as DNA, the CDR3 is TGCGCCAGCAGCTTGGTCCCGGTCGTGGATACGCAGTATTTT.

This clonotype was counted only a few times. The chain has TRBV14 and TRBJ2-4; D call uncertain. Germline CDR1 SGHDN, CDR2 FVKESK. V gave up 4 bases and J gave up 3 bases, with 16 bases separating them. The CDR3 is made up of 16 amino acids. In nucleotides, the CDR3 is TGTGCCAGCAGCCTGCGGTCGAACTGGGGCAAAAACATTCAGTACTTC. It codes for CASSLRSNWGKNIQYF.